These 29 T cell receptor beta chains came from one sample sequenced in a study of blood T cell repertoires in COVID-19. The method was immunoSEQ multiplex PCR; TCRdb's version includes in-frame clones alone and lacks a portion of them. Seen here are roughly 200,000 clones, around 88% observed once, and the top ten hold around 8.1%. Specimen: peripheral blood. The receptor source for this set is a man aged 40-50 years with active or convalescent COVID-19.

This clone showed up just once. This chain connects TRBV9 to TRBJ2-2; 13 bases agree with TRBD2. CDR3 length: 18 residues. The V gene end was trimmed by 0 bases and the J gene end by 1 base; junction bases not matched to a gene: 3. Germline lookup yields CDR1 SGDLS and CDR2 YYNGEE. CDR3 protein: CASSVGLAGGKNTGELFF. CDR3 coding DNA: TGTGCCAGCAGCGTAGGACTAGCGGGAGGCAAGAACACCGGGGAGCTGTTTTTT.

The chain employs TRBV5-4 and TRBJ1-1; D is undetermined. The length of the CDR3 is 14 residues. Germline assignment: CDR1 SGHNT and CDR2 YYREEE (reference sequence). V shed 1 base and J shed 1 base, with 8 bases lying between them. CDR3: CASSLRPGNTEAFF. CDR3 DNA: TGTGCCAGCAGCTTGCGTCCGGGGAACACTGAAGCTTTCTTT.

The chain employs TRBV6-5 and TRBJ1-1; D is unresolved. This CDR3 has 13 amino acids. Germline CDR1 reads MNHEY; CDR2 reads SVGAGI. Trimming pared 7 bases from V and 1 base from J, leaving 10 bases between. The CDR3 here is CASTTGKNTEAFF. DNA of the CDR3: TGTGCCAGCACCACGGGGAAGAACACTGAAGCTTTCTTT.

The V gene is TRBV19, the J gene TRBJ2-2; 16 nucleotides align to TRBD2. This CDR3 is 19 amino acids long. The trim removed 6 bases at V and 5 bases at J, leaving 12 bases unmatched. Germline CDR1 and CDR2: LNHDA and SQIVND (reference sequence). The CDR3 loop is CASSVRGLAGGARTGELFF. CDR3 coding DNA: TGTGCCAGTAGCGTTAGGGGACTAGCGGGGGGGGCTAGGACCGGGGAGCTGTTTTTT.

The V and J genes are TRBV12-3 or TRBV12-4 and TRBJ1-2; TRBD1 is a possible D gene (6 bases). This CDR3 has 13 residues. Trimming took 4 bases from V and 8 from J, leaving 14 bases between them. Written as DNA, the CDR3 is TGTGCCAGCAGTTCCGACAGGTCTCTCGGCTACACCTTC. Amino acid sequence: CASSSDRSLGYTF.

This chain joins TRBV25-1 and TRBJ2-3, with D unclear. Germline CDR1 reads MGHDK; CDR2 reads SYGVNS. This CDR3 comprises 12 residues. V was cut by 3 bases and J by 7 bases, with 8 bases left in between. CDR3: CASSDIHNTQYF. The CDR3 bases are TGTGCCAGCAGTGACATTCACAATACGCAGTATTTT.

The V call is TRBV2, the J call TRBJ1-4, with TRBD1 matching 7 bases. This CDR3 region has 14 residues. Unmatched junction bases numbered 5, after V lost 6 bases and J lost 4 bases. The germline V gene encodes CDR1 SNHLY and CDR2 FYNNEI. The CDR3 DNA sequence: TGTGCCAGCAGGGTACAGGGGAGTAATGAAAAACTGTTTTTT. Translation gives CASRVQGSNEKLFF. The variable domain in full, completed from reference TRBV2 and TRBJ1-4, reads EPEVTQTPSHQVTQMGQEVILRCVPISNHLYFYWYRQILGQKVEFLVSFYNNEISEKSEIFDDQFSVERPDGSNFTLKIRSTKLEDSAMYFCASRVQGSNEKLFFGSGTQLSVL.

The table lists this clone with a few counts. This chain's CDR3 is CAWSVGTYEQYF. The CDR3, as DNA: TGTGCCTGGAGTGTAGGGACTTACGAGCAGTACTTC. V and J are TRBV30 and TRBJ2-7; a possible D gene is TRBD2 (6 bases). The CDR3 covers 12 residues. The V end was cut by 0 bases, the J end by 4 bases, with 7 bases between. The germline gives CDR1 GTSNPN, CDR2 SVGIG (reference sequence).

This clone occurred once. This rearrangement joins TRBV30 to TRBJ1-2; D is ambiguous. V lost 0 bases and J lost 8, with 10 bases in between. CDR1 is GTSNPN and CDR2 is SVGIG in the germline V gene (reference sequence). The CDR3 has 12 amino acids. In nucleotides, the CDR3 is TGTGCCTGGAGTGTCCTATCGAGGGGCTACACCTTC. Amino acids: CAWSVLSRGYTF.

The chain links TRBV5-1 to TRBJ1-6; possible D gene TRBD1, 5 bases. The CDR3 covers 13 residues. V was cut by 0 bases and J by 7 bases, with 5 bases left in between. The germline V gene has CDR1 SGHRS and CDR2 YFSETQ. The DNA for the CDR3 is TGCGCCAGCAGCTTGGAGGGGAATTCACCCCTCCACTTT. It codes for CASSLEGNSPLHF. Full variable domain (missing parts from reference TRBV5-1 and TRBJ1-6): KAGVTQTPRYLIKTRGQQVTLSCSPISGHRSVSWYQQTPGQGLQFLFEYFSETQRNKGNFPGRFSGRQFSNSRSEMNVSTLELGDSALYLCASSLEGNSPLHFGNGTRLTVT.

This clone was seen a single time. The V and J genes are TRBV24-1 and TRBJ2-1; 9 bases are shared with TRBD2. CDR1 KGHDR and CDR2 SFDVKD come from the germline V gene. V lost 2 bases, J lost 7 bases, and 26 bases stayed unmatched. This CDR3 comprises 22 residues. For the CDR3, the DNA is TGTGCCACCAGTGATTCGGGGCCGCTAGCGGGACCTACCGGGAAAGTATTGAATGAGCAGTTCTTC. It is translated as CATSDSGPLAGPTGKVLNEQFF.

This rearrangement joins TRBV27 to TRBJ2-7, with TRBD1 as a possible D gene (6 bases). Germline-derived CDR1 and CDR2 are MNHEY and SMNVEV (reference sequence). CDR3 length: 14 amino acids. V shed 6 bases and J shed 4 bases, with 16 bases lying between them. The CDR3 protein is CASSVGTTAYEQYF. CDR3 DNA sequence: TGTGCCAGCAGCGTAGGGACAACTGCTTACGAGCAGTACTTC.

The chain is built from TRBV9 and TRBJ1-1; 11 positions agree with TRBD1. The length of the CDR3 is 15 residues. The ends lost 4 bases at V and 4 bases at J; junction bases unmatched: 6. Germline CDR1 and CDR2: SGDLS and YYNGEE. The DNA of the CDR3 is TGTGCCAGCAGCCCCCGGGACAGGGGGTTCACTGAAGCTTTCTTT. Translated: CASSPRDRGFTEAFF.

J is TRBJ2-7 and V is TRBV5-1, with 7 bases matching TRBD2. Germline-derived CDR1 and CDR2 are SGHRS and YFSETQ. V was clipped by 4 bases and J by 3 bases; unmatched bases: 4. This CDR3 contains 13 residues. Here the CDR3 reads CASSETSSYEQYF. DNA of the CDR3: TGCGCCAGCAGCGAGACTAGCAGCTACGAGCAGTACTTC.

The chain employs TRBV19 and TRBJ2-5, with 9 positions matching TRBD1. Germline values: CDR1 LNHDA, CDR2 SQIVND (reference sequence). This CDR3 is built from 15 residues. Losses at the gene ends were 4 bases for V and 5 bases for J; bases not matched to a gene: 8. CDR3 residues: CASSTGRQGDETQYF. CDR3 nucleotides: TGTGCCAGTAGTACTGGGCGACAGGGGGACGAGACCCAGTACTTC.

The chain has TRBV3-1 (or the pseudogene TRBV3-2) and TRBJ2-5; 7 bases are shared with TRBD2. The CDR3 spans 15 residues. Germline V gene sequence: CDR1 LGHDT, CDR2 YNNKEL (reference sequence). Unmatched junction bases numbered 4, after V lost 1 base and J lost 2 bases. CDR3: CASSQGLAVQETQYF. As DNA, the CDR3 is TGTGCCAGCAGCCAAGGGCTAGCGGTTCAAGAGACCCAGTACTTC.

The chain recombines TRBV15 with TRBJ1-1; tentatively, D is TRBD1 (6 bases). The germline V gene encodes CDR1 LNHNV and CDR2 YYDKDF (reference sequence). The V and J ends lost 5 bases and 5 bases respectively, with 9 bases between them. The CDR3 is 12 residues long. This chain's CDR3 is CATSSDRTEAFF. The CDR3 DNA sequence: TGTGCCACCAGCTCCGACAGGACTGAAGCTTTCTTT.

This chain links TRBV19 with TRBJ1-4, with 7 bases identical to TRBD1. This CDR3 has 14 amino acids. Germline V gene sequence: CDR1 LNHDA, CDR2 SQIVND (reference sequence). J gave up 1 base and V 6 bases, and 2 bases lay outside the gene matches. The CDR3 reads CASRRQGTNEKLFF. In DNA form, the CDR3 reads TGTGCCAGTAGGAGACAGGGAACTAATGAAAAACTGTTTTTT. Using reference TRBV19 and TRBJ1-4 for the parts outside the CDR3, the full variable domain is DGGITQSPKYLFRKEGQNVTLSCEQNLNHDAMYWYRQDPGQGLRLIYYSQIVNDFQKGDIAEGYSVSREKKESFPLTVTSAQKNPTAFYLCASRRQGTNEKLFFGSGTQLSVL.

This clone has just a few counts. The V call is TRBV11-2, the J call TRBJ1-1; 7 nucleotides align to TRBD1. Germline CDR1 and CDR2: SGHAT and FQNNGV. The length of the CDR3 is 14 residues. The V and J ends lost 5 bases and 2 bases, in that order; junction bases with no gene match: 5. The CDR3 region has the DNA TGTGCCAGCAGCCCCCGGGACAGCAACACTGAAGCTTTCTTT. Translating it yields CASSPRDSNTEAFF.

The table lists this clone with a few counts. The chain recombines TRBV6-5 with TRBJ2-7; TRBD1 is a possible D gene (5 bases). CDR1 is MNHEY, CDR2 SVGAGI, per germline. The CDR3 consists of 14 residues. V lost 6 bases and J lost 2, with 14 bases in between. The CDR3 loop is CASSARQTAYEQYF. The CDR3 bases are TGTGCCAGCAGCGCCCGACAGACTGCCTACGAGCAGTACTTC.

The chain is built from TRBV11-2 and TRBJ2-3; D is perhaps TRBD2 (7 bases). Germline lookup yields CDR1 SGHAT and CDR2 FQNNGV. This CDR3 region has 16 residues. V gave up 6 bases and J gave up 8 bases, with 24 bases separating them. The CDR3 protein is CASSSSLGGGRGTQYF. The CDR3 bases are TGTGCCAGCAGTTCATCCCTTGGGGGGGGGCGCGGTACGCAGTATTTT.

V gene TRBV29-1 combines with J gene TRBJ1-2; D unclear. Germline CDR1 SQVTM, CDR2 ANQGSEA. V lost 4 bases and J lost 4, with 13 bases in between. This CDR3 comprises 13 residues. CDR3 protein: CSVALPDFYGYTF. DNA of the CDR3: TGCAGCGTTGCCCTCCCTGACTTCTATGGCTACACCTTC.

The chain employs TRBV12-3 or TRBV12-4 and TRBJ1-1; perhaps TRBD1 as D (6 bases). The CDR3 contains 13 residues. The ends were cut back, 6 bases at V and 5 bases at J, with 13 bases in the middle. The CDR3: CASRPTGGTEAFF. The CDR3 nucleotides read TGTGCCAGCAGACCGACAGGCGGAACTGAAGCTTTCTTT.

A single count supports this clone. The chain is built from TRBV30 and TRBJ1-1, with D unclear. This CDR3 comprises 16 residues. V lost 2 bases, J lost 0 bases, and 16 bases lay in between. Germline-derived CDR1 and CDR2 are GTSNPN and SVGIG (reference sequence). CDR3 sequence reads: CAWSQTPARMNTEAFF. In DNA, the CDR3 is TGTGCCTGGAGTCAGACTCCCGCCCGCATGAACACTGAAGCTTTCTTT. The whole variable domain, filled in from reference TRBV30 and TRBJ1-1, reads SQTIHQWPATLVQPVGSPLSLECTVEGTSNPNLYWYRQAAGRGLQLLFYSVGIGQISSEVPQNLSASRPQDRQFILSSKKLLLSDSGFYLCAWSQTPARMNTEAFFGQGTRLTVV.

J is TRBJ2-7 and V is TRBV7-6; possibly TRBD2 for D (5 bases). Trimming cost V 2 bases and J 0 bases, with 17 bases left between them. The CDR3 spans 17 residues. The germline gives CDR1 SGHVS, CDR2 FNYEAQ. The CDR3 DNA is TGTGCCAGCAGCTTAAGCGGCAGACACCTGAGCTCCTACGAGCAGTACTTC. Its protein product is CASSLSGRHLSSYEQYF.

The chain uses TRBV7-3 and TRBJ2-2; TRBD1 matches 8 bases. Germline-derived CDR1 and CDR2 are SGHTA and FQGTGA. The CDR3 loop spans 14 amino acids. The trim removed 3 bases at V and 8 bases at J, leaving 5 bases unmatched. The CDR3 loop reads CASSLDRDYGELFF. The CDR3, as DNA: TGTGCCAGCAGCTTGGACAGGGATTATGGGGAGCTGTTTTTT.

V is TRBV18 and J is TRBJ1-1, with TRBD1 matching 8 bases. CDR3 length: 14 residues. Per germline, CDR1 KGHSH and CDR2 LQKENI. Trimming took 4 bases from V and 4 from J; bases not matched to a gene: 5. CDR3 in DNA: TGTGCCAGCTCACTACAGGGGGTTGGCACTGAAGCTTTCTTT. Its translation: CASSLQGVGTEAFF.

This clone was recorded only once. V gene TRBV6-5 combines with J gene TRBJ2-3; D is uncertain. The V and J ends lost 7 bases and 2 bases respectively, with 13 bases between them. CDR3 length equals 14 residues. Per germline, CDR1 MNHEY and CDR2 SVGAGI. This CDR3 is CASNRDKTTDTQYF. As DNA, the CDR3 is TGTGCCAGCAATCGAGATAAAACCACAGATACGCAGTATTTT.

The chain is built from TRBV24-1 and TRBJ2-7, with TRBD1 matching 10 bases. Germline CDR1 KGHDR, CDR2 SFDVKD. This CDR3 is built from 16 residues. Trimming removed 4 bases from V and 2 bases from J; junction bases left unmatched: 7. DNA for the CDR3: TGTGCCACCAGTGAACCAGGACAGGGGGGAACCTACGAGCAGTACTTC. Protein sequence: CATSEPGQGGTYEQYF.